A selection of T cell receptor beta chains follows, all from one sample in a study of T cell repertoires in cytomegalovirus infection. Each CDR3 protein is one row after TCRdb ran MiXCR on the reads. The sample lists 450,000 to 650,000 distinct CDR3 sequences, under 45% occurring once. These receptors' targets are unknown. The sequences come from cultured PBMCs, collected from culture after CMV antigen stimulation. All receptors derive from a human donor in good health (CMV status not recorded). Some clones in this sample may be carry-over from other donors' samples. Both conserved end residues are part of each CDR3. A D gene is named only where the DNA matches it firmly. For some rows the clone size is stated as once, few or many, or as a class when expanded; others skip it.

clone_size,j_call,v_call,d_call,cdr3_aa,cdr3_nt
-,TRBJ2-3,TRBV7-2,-,CASRAGRGHPDTQYF,TGTGCCAGCAGGGCCGGGAGGGGGCACCCGGATACGCAGTATTTT
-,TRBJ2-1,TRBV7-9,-,CACAKGIGYNEQFF,TGTGCCTGCGCAAAGGGGATCGGATACAATGAGCAGTTCTTC
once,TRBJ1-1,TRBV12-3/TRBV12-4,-,CASSSADRRTEAFF,TGTGCCAGCAGTTCAGCGGACAGACGCACTGAAGCTTTCTTT
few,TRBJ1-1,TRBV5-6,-,CASSLGDGNTEAFF,TGTGCCAGCAGCTTGGGGGACGGGAACACTGAAGCTTTCTTT
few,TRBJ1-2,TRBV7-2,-,CASSSTSWFRGPHGYTF,TGTGCCAGCAGCTCGACTTCGTGGTTCAGAGGGCCCCATGGCTACACCTTC
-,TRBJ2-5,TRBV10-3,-,CAISDVRGPQETQYF,TGTGCCATCAGTGATGTGCGGGGGCCTCAAGAGACCCAGTACTTC
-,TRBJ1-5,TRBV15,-,CATSTRIDSQPQHF,TGTGCCACCAGCACCCGTATAGACAGTCAGCCCCAGCATTTT
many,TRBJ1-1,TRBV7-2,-,CASSLEAGEAFF,TGTGCCAGCAGCCTAGAGGCGGGGGAAGCTTTCTTT
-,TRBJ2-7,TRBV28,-,CASSPPDWTIISYEQYF,TGTGCCAGCAGTCCCCCCGACTGGACCATTATTTCCTACGAGCAGTACTTC
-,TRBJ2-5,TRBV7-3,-,CASSLGGTTQYF,TGTGCCAGCAGCTTAGGCGGTACGACCCAGTACTTC